The T cell receptor (beta chain) under discussion was sequenced for a study of blood T cell repertoires in COVID-19. Study summary: The United States, Italy and Spain supplied acute and convalescent COVID-19 samples. Sources were T cells, B-cell-depleted T cells, or PBMCs; the material itself was cDNA or gDNA.

Participants were aged about 18 to 100 years from around 24 US areas. Original data processing: Reference gene primer amplification yielded estimated nucleated cell counts. Only in-frame clones appear in the TCRdb table, and some are missing; sequencing was by immunoSEQ multiplex PCR. The V and J calls and clone size are taken from that table; D and trimming were inferred from the DNA. In the table there are just over 250,000 clones, around 80% of which are singletons. This CDR3 comprises 14 residues. Germline V gives CDR1 SGHTA, CDR2 FQGNSA. With 5 bases removed from V and 4 bases from J, the gap between germline ends came to 13 bases.

The source is a man between 25 and 39 years old with acute COVID-19. The gene calls are TRBV7-2 and TRBJ2-3; tentative D call: TRBD1 (6 bases). Source material: PBMCs or T cells enriched from blood (not recorded which). For the CDR3, the DNA is TGTGCCAGCAGCCGTCGCGAGGGGGCAGATACGCAGTATTTT. It specifies CASSRREGADTQYF.